This section outlines one T cell receptor beta chain sequence together with its context. The antigen is unknown. The data stem from a study of graft-versus-host responses after intestinal transplantation. Study-level background: Grafts that recipients had were multivisceral, liver-intestinal, or isolated intestinal transplants. Every transplant recipient was induced with anti-thymocyte globulin, then maintained on tacrolimus and steroids for 2 to 3 years. Whole-study findings and limits: Allografts from individuals with graft-donor T cell macrochimerism displayed high graft-versus-host to host-versus-graft clonal ratios. The recipient marrow held GvH clones, and some of them showed up first in ileum or blood.

The CDR3 is 14 residues long. The V end was cut by 1 base, the J end by 7 bases, with 12 bases between. Germline CDR1 and CDR2: LNHDA and SQIVND (reference sequence). TCRdb keeps only in-frame clones here, not all; method: immunoSEQ multiplex PCR. The sample lists 86,000 or so clones, around nine tenths seen once, with roughly 5.6% in the top ten. The sequences come from unstimulated CD8+ T cells sorted from spleen or lymph node cells, collected before intestinal transplant. The TCR sequence derives from a human donor who received an intestinal transplant. The chain carries TRBV19 and TRBJ2-3; the D is unclear. The DNA for the CDR3 is TGTGCCAGTAGTATAGGCGGTAGCTCAAATACGCAGTATTTT. Residues: CASSIGGSSNTQYF.